This T cell receptor (beta chain) was recovered during a study of T-cell reconstitution after alpha-beta-depleted transplantation in children. TCRbeta library preparation incorporated unique molecular identifiers. Each CDR3 protein gets one entry after TCRdb re-called the PCR reads with MiXCR. The sample yields about 280,000 distinct CDR3 sequences, around 10% seen once. In this sample, this clonotype turned up many times. The antigen is not known. The CDR3 loop spans 15 amino acids. Germline V lookup: CDR1 SGHRS, CDR2 YFSETQ. The germline V and J ends were trimmed by 6 bases and 0 bases, with 13 bases remaining between them. Points from the study as a whole: At around two months after transplant, the alpha-beta T cells were reportedly derived from several hundred expanded clones that came from non-depleted graft cells.

The sequence came from a male patient between 2 and 10 years old who had a stem cell transplant for chronic granulomatous disease, so the T cells may come from the graft donor. The sequences come from peripheral blood, collected 180 days after TCRalphabeta/CD19-depleted stem cell transplant. The chain employs TRBV5-1 and TRBJ2-1, with D perhaps assigned TRBD1 or TRBD2 (6 bases each). The CDR3 region has the DNA TGCGCCAGCACCGGGGGCTCCCGCTCCTACAATGAGCAGTTCTTC. Translating gives CASTGGSRSYNEQFF.